The 26 T cell receptor beta chains presented below share a single source sample, sequenced in a study of Graves' ophthalmopathy and Graves' hyperthyroidism. Amplifying from RNA transcripts, the study obtained TCR beta CDR3 regions. An opening RT-PCR round employed HTBI primers and preceded a second-round multiplex PCR. Via MiXCR, TCRdb re-called the multiplex PCR reads, giving one row per CDR3 protein. The sample shows about 400,000 distinct CDR3 sequences, around 16% of them seen only once. The sequencing sample was made of peripheral blood. The receptor source for this set is a woman between 18 and 29 years old with Graves' ophthalmopathy.

This clonotype occurred many times. The rearrangement joins TRBV6-2 or TRBV6-3 to TRBJ2-7; 8 bases match TRBD1. The length of the CDR3 is 15 residues. CDR1 MNHEY and CDR2 SVGEGT come from the germline V gene. V shed 6 bases, J shed 4 bases, and the junction held 11 bases outside the gene matches. The DNA for the CDR3 is TGTGCCAGCAGGGGGGCCTCAGGGGGCAAATACGAGCAGTACTTC. It translates to CASRGASGGKYEQYF.

This clonotype has at least ten counts. This chain links TRBV12-3 or TRBV12-4 with TRBJ2-2, with unresolved D. Trimming stripped 1 base from V and 8 bases from J, with 8 bases between. There are 13 residues in the CDR3. CDR3 nucleotide sequence: TGTGCCAGCAGTTTAGGTTCAAGGGGGGAGCTGTTTTTT. This gives the protein CASSLGSRGELFF.

The rearrangement uses TRBV6-1 and TRBJ2-5; D is unclear. Germline CDR1 MNHNS, CDR2 SASEGT. V dropped 6 bases and J dropped 9 bases, with 11 bases sitting between them. This CDR3 is 11 amino acids long. The CDR3 nucleotides are TGTGCCAGCAGGCGGTCCGAGGCCCAGTACTTC. Translated: CASRRSEAQYF.

This clonotype appeared many times. The chain is built from TRBV7-2 and TRBJ2-1; 7 nucleotides match TRBD2. The CDR3 covers 16 residues. Germline CDR1 is SGHTA and CDR2 is FQGNSA. V shed 10 bases and J 8 bases; nucleotides not matched to a gene: 20. CDR3 nucleotides: TGTGCCATCCCCCCATCCGGCGGGAGTCGGAAGGATGAGCAGTTCTTC. Protein product: CAIPPSGGSRKDEQFF.

This clonotype was seen many times. The CDR3 coding sequence is TGTGCCACCCTGCAGCCGCGGCAACCAAGGGAGCAGTACTTC. Translation gives CATLQPRQPREQYF. The genes are TRBV28 and TRBJ2-7; D is unclear. Germline CDR1 reads MDHEN; CDR2 reads SYDVKM. The CDR3 contains 14 residues. The ends were cut back, 10 bases at V and 7 bases at J, with 23 bases in the middle. The full variable domain, in which reference TRBV28 and TRBJ2-7 provide the parts outside the CDR3, is DVKVTQSSRYLVKRTGEKVFLECVQDMDHENMFWYRQDPGLGLRLIYFSYDVKMKEKGDIPEGYSVSREKKERFSLILESASTNQTSMYLCATLQPRQPREQYFGPGTRLTVT.

This clonotype has ten or more counts. The chain joins TRBV6-1 to TRBJ1-5; D remains unclear. This CDR3 region has 11 residues. V was pared by 7 bases and J by 7 bases, with 8 bases between. Germline V gene lookup returns CDR1 MNHNS and CDR2 SASEGT. As DNA, the CDR3 is TGTGCCAGCAAGGGCGACCAGCCCCAGCATTTT. Amino acids: CASKGDQPQHF.

This clonotype is a singleton in its sample. V is TRBV4-2 and J is TRBJ1-2, with 10 positions matching TRBD1. Trimming cost V 4 bases and J 3 bases; bases outside gene matches: 23. Germline assignment: CDR1 LGHNA and CDR2 YNFKEQ. The CDR3 runs 21 residues. Written as DNA, the CDR3 is TGTGCCAGCAGCCCACTCAGGACTAGCGGGTTCGGGACAGGGGAGGACTATGGCTACACCTTC. Translating it yields CASSPLRTSGFGTGEDYGYTF.

This clonotype was observed many times. The chain links TRBV28 to TRBJ2-7, with TRBD2 as a possible D gene (6 bases). This CDR3 spans 13 amino acids. CDR1 and CDR2 from the germline V gene are MDHEN and SYDVKM. This CDR3 is CASGGSVPTEQYF. DNA of the CDR3: TGTGCTAGCGGCGGTTCCGTCCCGACCGAGCAGTACTTC.

This clonotype was detected many times. The rearrangement joins TRBV7-2 to TRBJ2-5, with D tentatively TRBD2 (6 bases). Germline CDR1 is SGHTA and CDR2 is FQGNSA. With 5 bases removed from V and 5 bases from J, the gap between germline ends came to 18 bases. CDR3 length: 15 amino acids. The CDR3 coding sequence is TGTGCCAGCAGCGTTGGGGGACTCCACCCGGAGACCCAGTACTTC. Encoded protein: CASSVGGLHPETQYF.

The CDR3 DNA reads as TGTGCCAGTAGAGGGGCGGCGGAAAACATTCAGTACTTC. This sequence encodes CASRGAAENIQYF. The chain employs TRBV19 and TRBJ2-4; D perhaps matches TRBD1 (5 bases). V lost 6 bases and J 5 bases, leaving 11 bases between the germline ends. CDR1 LNHDA and CDR2 SQIVND come from the germline V gene (reference sequence). CDR3 length: 13 amino acids.

This rearrangement joins TRBV15 to TRBJ2-7, with D tentatively TRBD2 (6 bases). There are 15 residues in the CDR3. Germline lookup yields CDR1 LNHNV and CDR2 YYDKDF (reference sequence). V lost 0 bases and J 0 bases, leaving 9 bases between the germline ends. CDR3 sequence: CATSRDLALSYEQYF. In DNA form, the CDR3 reads TGTGCCACCAGCAGAGACCTAGCGCTCTCCTACGAGCAGTACTTC.

This clonotype was detected ten times or more. The chain links TRBV7-9 to TRBJ2-5, with a tentative D call TRBD1 (6 bases). Germline V gives CDR1 SEHNR, CDR2 FQNEAQ (reference sequence). This CDR3 has 15 amino acids. The germline V and J ends were trimmed by 5 bases and 5 bases, with 18 bases remaining between them. CDR3 sequence reads: CASSRTGTKKETQYF. DNA for the CDR3: TGTGCCAGCAGCCGGACCGGGACAAAAAAGGAGACCCAGTACTTC.

This clonotype was picked up many times. The chain carries TRBV6-1 and TRBJ1-2, with 8 bases identical to TRBD1. The CDR3 runs 15 residues. J lost 4 bases, V lost 0 bases, and 4 bases had no gene match. CDR1 MNHNS and CDR2 SASEGT come from the germline V gene. The CDR3 nucleotides are TGTGCCAGCAGTGAAGCTACAGGGGGGTCCTATGGCTACACCTTC. Translating gives CASSEATGGSYGYTF.

The rearrangement joins TRBV14 to TRBJ1-6; the D gene is possibly TRBD1 (6 bases). Germline CDR1 is SGHDN and CDR2 is FVKESK. The CDR3 has 15 amino acids. V was shortened by 6 bases and J by 11 bases, with 20 bases between the two germline ends. The CDR3 region is CASSDRLDPTTPLHF. Written as DNA, the CDR3 is TGTGCCAGCAGTGACAGGCTCGACCCAACTACACCCCTCCACTTT.

This clonotype was counted many times. The genes are TRBV28 and TRBJ1-6; D is ambiguous. CDR1 and CDR2 from the germline V gene are MDHEN and SYDVKM. V lost 6 bases and J lost 8, with 17 bases in between. This CDR3 region has 15 residues. The CDR3 reads CASSQLPDNYSPLHF. CDR3 nucleotide sequence: TGTGCCAGCAGCCAACTACCCGACAATTATTCACCCCTCCACTTT.

This clonotype was counted ten times or more. V is TRBV6-4 and J is TRBJ2-2; tentatively, D is TRBD1 (6 bases). Germline V CDR1 and CDR2: MRHNA, SNTAGT. V shed 8 bases and J shed 0 bases, with 19 bases lying between them. The CDR3 is 17 residues long. CDR3 coding DNA: TGTGCCAGCGCCCGAAAGGGCACAGGGTCGAACACCGGGGAGCTGTTTTTT. Protein product: CASARKGTGSNTGELFF.

In this sample, this clonotype turned up a few times. The chain employs TRBV27 and TRBJ2-5, with 8 bases that match TRBD2. This CDR3 is 15 amino acids long. Trimming at V came to 3 bases and at J to 4 bases, leaving 7 bases not matched to a gene. The V gene's germline CDR1 is MNHEY and CDR2 SMNVEV (reference sequence). Written as DNA, the CDR3 is TGTGCCAGCAGTTTTCGAGGGGCGGGGGGAGAGACCCAGTACTTC. Encoded protein: CASSFRGAGGETQYF.

This clonotype was counted at least ten times. The genes are TRBV20-1 and TRBJ2-2; 7 nucleotides agree with TRBD2. V lost 6 bases to trimming and J lost 3 bases; unmatched junction nucleotides: 7. CDR1 DFQATT and CDR2 SNEGSKA come from the germline V gene (reference sequence). The CDR3 has 14 residues. In DNA, the CDR3 is TGCAGTGCCGTGGGAGGGTTGCACACCGGGGAGCTGTTTTTT. Protein product: CSAVGGLHTGELFF.

This clonotype was seen ten or more times. The J gene is TRBJ2-7, the V gene TRBV6-5; D remains unclear. Looked up from germline, CDR1 is MNHEY and CDR2 is SVGAGI. This CDR3 contains 12 residues. The ends were cut back, 2 bases at V and 7 bases at J, with 9 bases in the middle. CDR3 sequence: CASSYTLREQYF. CDR3 nucleotides: TGTGCCAGCAGTTACACCCTACGGGAGCAGTACTTC.

This clonotype was seen ten or more times. The chain couples TRBV12-3 or TRBV12-4 to TRBJ2-3; TRBD1 matches 8 bases. V trimming: 5 bases; J trimming: 4 bases; junction bases outside the gene matches: 8. CDR3 length: 15 residues. The CDR3 is CASSQIDRGADTQYF. CDR3 nucleotides: TGTGCCAGCAGTCAGATCGACAGGGGCGCAGATACGCAGTATTTT.

This clonotype was seen many times. The chain joins TRBV6-2 or TRBV6-3 to TRBJ1-2; tentative D call: TRBD1 (5 bases). The germline gives CDR1 MNHEY, CDR2 SVGEGT. V shed 1 base and J shed 6 bases, with 12 bases lying between them. The CDR3 runs to 14 residues. The CDR3 DNA reads as TGTGCCAGCAGTTACTTTCCCGGGACGAATGGCTACACCTTC. This gives the protein CASSYFPGTNGYTF.

The rearrangement uses TRBV6-2 or TRBV6-3 and TRBJ1-6, with 9 nucleotides matching TRBD1. CDR1 MNHEY and CDR2 SVGEGT come from the germline V gene. CDR3 length: 12 amino acids. The J segment lost 10 bases and the V segment lost 6 bases, leaving 1 base of the junction unmatched. The CDR3 DNA reads as TGTGCCAGCAGCGACAGGGGGTCACCCCTCCACTTT. Encoded protein: CASSDRGSPLHF.

This clonotype was seen many times. The chain uses TRBV2 and TRBJ2-4; tentatively, D is TRBD1 (6 bases). Germline CDR1 SNHLY, CDR2 FYNNEI. The CDR3 runs to 12 residues. V shed 6 bases and J shed 5 bases, with 8 bases lying between them. DNA for the CDR3: TGTGCCAGCAGGGGGGCCCAAAACATTCAGTACTTC. Its translation is CASRGAQNIQYF.

The sample holds many counts of this clonotype. J is TRBJ1-6 and V is TRBV27; TRBD1 agrees at 7 bases. CDR1 and CDR2 (germline): MNHEY, SMNVEV (reference sequence). The CDR3 has 13 amino acids. Losses at the gene ends were 5 bases for V and 8 bases for J; bases not matched to a gene: 3. CDR3: CASSRQGDSPLHF. CDR3 bases: TGTGCCAGCAGTAGGCAGGGGGATTCACCCCTCCACTTT.

This clonotype was seen ten or more times. The V call is TRBV18, the J call TRBJ2-7, with D hard to call. V lost 8 bases and J 6 bases, leaving 20 bases between the germline ends. The V gene's germline CDR1 is KGHSH and CDR2 LQKENI. The length of the CDR3 is 14 residues. The CDR3 DNA is TGTGCCAGCCTCTTCCCTGGGCTGCCATGCGAGCAGTACTTC. Protein product: CASLFPGLPCEQYF. Full variable domain (missing parts from reference TRBV18 and TRBJ2-7): NAGVMQNPRHLVRRRGQEARLRCSPMKGHSHVYWYRQLPEEGLKFMVYLQKENIIDESGMPKERFSAEFPKEGPSILRIQQVVRGDSAAYFCASLFPGLPCEQYFGPGTRLTVT.

This clonotype was recorded at least ten times. The rearrangement uses TRBV29-1 and TRBJ2-4; D unresolved. CDR1 and CDR2 (germline): SQVTM, ANQGSEA. This CDR3 region has 13 residues. Between the trimmed V and J ends, which lost 4 bases and 6 bases, there was a span of 13 bases. The CDR3 loop is CSVGAGKSNIQYF. The CDR3 DNA reads as TGCAGCGTTGGAGCTGGGAAATCAAACATTCAGTACTTC. Drawing the rest from reference TRBV29-1 and TRBJ2-4, the complete variable domain is SAVISQKPSRDICQRGTSLTIQCQVDSQVTMMFWYRQQPGQSLTLIATANQGSEATYESGFVIDKFPISRPNLTFSTLTVSNMSPEDSSIYLCSVGAGKSNIQYFGAGTRLSVL.